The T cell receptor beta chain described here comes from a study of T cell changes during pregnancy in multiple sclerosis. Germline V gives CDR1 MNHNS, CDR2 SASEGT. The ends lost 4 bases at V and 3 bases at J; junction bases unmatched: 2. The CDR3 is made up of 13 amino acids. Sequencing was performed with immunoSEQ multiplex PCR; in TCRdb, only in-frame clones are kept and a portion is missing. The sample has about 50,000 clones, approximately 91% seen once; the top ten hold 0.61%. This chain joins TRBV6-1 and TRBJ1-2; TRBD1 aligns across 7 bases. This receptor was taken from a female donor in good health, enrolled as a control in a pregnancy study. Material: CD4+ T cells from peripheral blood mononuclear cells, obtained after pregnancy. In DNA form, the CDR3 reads TGTGCCAGCAGTGTTACAGGGGACTATGGCTACACCTTC. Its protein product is CASSVTGDYGYTF.